The 21 T cell receptor beta chains below were found in one sample sequenced in a study of cytomegalovirus exposure and HLA in healthy donors. This PCR relied on a set of 60 Vbeta primers and 13 Jbeta primers. Method: immunoSEQ multiplex PCR; TCRdb's copy keeps in-frame clones and lacks some. The sample shows some 140,000 clones, around 80% of them seen only once. The sequenced sample consisted of PBMCs. The receptor source for this set is a man between 25 and 39 years old in good health.

This clone was seen a single time. The chain has TRBV6-5 and TRBJ2-7, with TRBD2 matching 7 bases. CDR1 is MNHEY, CDR2 SVGAGI, per germline. Trimming took 3 bases from V and 5 from J; bases not matched to a gene: 7. This CDR3 has 14 amino acids. CDR3 in amino acids: CASSYRGVGNEQYF. The DNA for the CDR3 is TGTGCCAGCAGTTATCGGGGGGTAGGAAACGAGCAGTACTTC.

V usage is TRBV19 and J usage is TRBJ2-5; TRBD1 agrees at 10 bases. CDR1 LNHDA and CDR2 SQIVND come from the germline V gene (reference sequence). V trimming: 7 bases; J trimming: 5 bases; junction bases outside the gene matches: 10. The length of the CDR3 is 15 residues. CDR3 sequence: CASTQGQGFFETQYF. CDR3 sequence (DNA): TGTGCCAGTACCCAGGGACAGGGGTTTTTCGAGACCCAGTACTTC.

The chain recombines TRBV7-9 with TRBJ2-1, with 12 nucleotides matching TRBD2. The germline CDR1 and CDR2 sequences are SEHNR and FQNEAQ (reference sequence). The CDR3 is 15 residues long. The V gene end was trimmed by 4 bases and the J gene end by 7 bases; junction bases not matched to a gene: 5. The CDR3 nucleotides are TGTGCCAGCAGCTACGGACTAGCGGGGAGGAATGAGCAGTTCTTC. Amino acid sequence: CASSYGLAGRNEQFF.

The chain links TRBV18 to TRBJ2-6; no clear D gene. V was clipped by 6 bases and J by 0 bases, with 6 bases between them. This CDR3 has 14 amino acids. The germline V gene has CDR1 KGHSH and CDR2 LQKENI. CDR3 sequence: CASSPNSGANVLTF. Here the CDR3 DNA reads TGTGCCAGCTCCCCTAACTCTGGGGCCAACGTCCTGACTTTC.

The V gene is TRBV11-2, the J gene TRBJ2-7; no reliable D call. Germline lookup yields CDR1 SGHAT and CDR2 FQNNGV. The CDR3 sequence is 13 residues long. Trimming left V 4 bases short and J 6 bases short, with 13 bases between. The CDR3 here is CASSSLLALEQYF. CDR3 in DNA: TGTGCCAGCAGCTCGCTTTTGGCTCTCGAGCAGTACTTC.

The chain uses TRBV30 and TRBJ2-7; D may be TRBD1 (6 bases). Germline V gives CDR1 GTSNPN, CDR2 SVGIG (reference sequence). The germline V and J ends were trimmed by 5 bases and 3 bases, with 17 bases remaining between them. CDR3 length: 14 residues. The CDR3 is CAWSRGTGNYEQYF. In DNA, the CDR3 is TGTGCCTGGTCCAGGGGAACTGGGAACTACGAGCAGTACTTC.

The rearrangement uses TRBV6-5 and TRBJ1-2; D is uncertain. The germline CDR1 and CDR2 sequences are MNHEY and SVGAGI. This CDR3 region has 16 residues. V shed 2 bases and J shed 4 bases, with 17 bases lying between them. DNA for the CDR3: TGTGCCAGCAGTTACAGGTTCCAGCCTCGGGGCTATGGCTACACCTTC. Translating gives CASSYRFQPRGYGYTF.

With respect to this clone: The CDR3 end shows no conserved phenylalanine or tryptophan, and so a read error is likely. V and J are TRBV7-2 and TRBJ2-7; D is perhaps TRBD2 (6 bases). This CDR3 region has 15 residues. CDR1 is SGHTA, CDR2 FQGNSA, per germline. Trimming removed 1 base at V and 4 bases at J, with 14 bases between. CDR3 coding DNA: TGTGCCAGCAGCTTAGGTTTTGGAGGGTCATACGAGCAGTACCTC. As protein: CASSLGFGGSYEQYL.

The chain recombines TRBV21-1 with TRBJ2-7; the table's D call, TRBD1, was not checked against the DNA. TRBV21-1 is marked as a pseudogene. CDR3 length equals 14 residues. The CDR3 reads CASKGQEGSYEQYF. As DNA, the CDR3 is TGTGCCAGCAAGGGACAGGAGGGATCCTACGAGCAGTACTTC.

The chain couples TRBV29-1 to TRBJ2-2; the D is unclear. The CDR3 sequence is 15 residues long. V was clipped by 2 bases and J by 2 bases, with 12 bases between them. Germline V gene sequence: CDR1 SQVTM, CDR2 ANQGSEA. The CDR3 loop is CSVERRSENTGELFF. The CDR3 DNA sequence: TGCAGCGTTGAAAGGCGGTCAGAAAACACCGGGGAGCTGTTTTTT.

This chain links TRBV7-8 with TRBJ2-7; 9 nucleotides agree with TRBD2. Germline lookup yields CDR1 SGHVS and CDR2 FQNEAQ. This CDR3 spans 22 amino acids. Losses at the gene ends were 1 base for V and 5 bases for J; bases not matched to a gene: 27. Here the CDR3 reads CASSLGLGGRLAAFTPPHEQYF. The CDR3 DNA reads TGTGCCAGCAGCTTAGGTCTTGGGGGTCGACTAGCGGCCTTCACTCCCCCCCACGAGCAGTACTTC.

The chain combines TRBV28 with TRBJ1-5, with TRBD1 identical over 8 bases. Unmatched junction bases numbered 4, after V lost 6 bases and J lost 3 bases. CDR1 MDHEN and CDR2 SYDVKM come from the germline V gene. The length of the CDR3 is 14 residues. This chain's CDR3 is CASRRTGNNQPQHF. The CDR3 coding sequence is TGTGCCAGCAGACGGACAGGGAACAATCAGCCCCAGCATTTT.

Only a few counts were recorded for this clone. The chain uses TRBV10-2 and TRBJ2-7, with TRBD2 matching over 11 bases. J lost 0 bases, V lost 3 bases, and 4 bases had no gene match. CDR3 length: 16 residues. Germline-derived CDR1 and CDR2 are WSHSY and SAAADI. In nucleotides, the CDR3 is TGCGCCAGCAGTGACCGAACTAGCGGGAGCTCCTACGAGCAGTACTTC. Amino acids: CASSDRTSGSSYEQYF.

The chain is built from TRBV11-3 and TRBJ2-7; 7 bases match TRBD2. The CDR3 loop spans 18 amino acids. V trimming: 0 bases; J trimming: 2 bases; junction bases outside the gene matches: 13. Germline V lookup: CDR1 SGHNT, CDR2 YENEEA. DNA for the CDR3: TGTGCCAGCAGCTTAGATCAAGGCGGGAGCGTAATCGCCTACGAGCAGTACTTC. The encoded protein is CASSLDQGGSVIAYEQYF.

The chain is built from TRBV7-8 and TRBJ2-5, with no clear D. This CDR3 comprises 13 residues. The germline CDR1 and CDR2 sequences are SGHVS and FQNEAQ. Trimming pared 5 bases from V and 0 bases from J, leaving 7 bases between. The CDR3 region is CASSLLNQETQYF. DNA of the CDR3: TGTGCCAGCAGCCTACTGAACCAAGAGACCCAGTACTTC. The full variable domain, completed using reference TRBV7-8 and TRBJ2-5, is GAGVSQSPRYKVAKRGQDVALRCDPISGHVSLFWYQQALGQGPEFLTYFQNEAQLDKSGLPSDRFFAERPEGSVSTLKIQRTQQEDSAVYLCASSLLNQETQYFGPGTRLLVL.

In this sample, this clone turned up once. The rearrangement joins TRBV19 to TRBJ2-7; D possibly corresponds to TRBD2 (5 bases). CDR1 and CDR2 from the germline V gene are LNHDA and SQIVND (reference sequence). Deletions cut 2 bases from V and 4 bases from J, with 12 bases between. The CDR3 runs 14 residues. The CDR3 coding sequence is TGTGCCAGTAGTATAACTTTCGGGGAATACGAGCAGTACTTC. Translation: CASSITFGEYEQYF.

This chain links TRBV27 with TRBJ2-7, with 10 nucleotides matching TRBD2. Germline V lookup: CDR1 MNHEY, CDR2 SMNVEV (reference sequence). The CDR3 covers 16 residues. Germline trimming cut 5 bases from V and 0 bases from J; bases unmatched to any gene: 7. CDR3 amino acids: CASSPGLAENSYEQYF. The CDR3, as DNA: TGTGCCAGCAGTCCTGGACTAGCGGAGAACTCCTACGAGCAGTACTTC.

V and J are TRBV7-7 and TRBJ2-3, with D maybe TRBD2 (5 bases). Germline V gene lookup returns CDR1 SSHAT and CDR2 FNYEAQ (reference sequence). The CDR3 length is 13 residues. The CDR3 bases are TGTGCTGGCAGCTTGGACTTCACAGATACGCAGTATTTT. Translating gives CAGSLDFTDTQYF.

This sequence joins TRBV18 and TRBJ1-2; weak D call: TRBD1 (5 bases). The CDR3 consists of 15 residues. Trimming shortened V by 3 bases and J by 2 bases, and 13 bases separated the two germline ends. In germline, CDR1 is KGHSH, CDR2 LQKENI. CDR3 DNA sequence: TGTGCCAGCTCACCTCGGGGAGGGGAGAACTATGGCTACACCTTC. It is translated as CASSPRGGENYGYTF. Full variable domain (missing parts from reference TRBV18 and TRBJ1-2): NAGVMQNPRHLVRRRGQEARLRCSPMKGHSHVYWYRQLPEEGLKFMVYLQKENIIDESGMPKERFSAEFPKEGPSILRIQQVVRGDSAAYFCASSPRGGENYGYTFGSGTRLTVV.

The rearrangement joins TRBV11-1 to TRBJ2-1, with TRBD2 matching over 11 bases. Per germline, CDR1 SGHAT and CDR2 FQDESV (reference sequence). The CDR3 consists of 14 residues. The V and J ends lost 5 bases and 9 bases, in that order; junction bases with no gene match: 6. CDR3 residues: CASSATSGIGEQFF. CDR3 in DNA: TGTGCCAGCAGCGCGACTAGCGGGATCGGTGAGCAGTTCTTC.

The chain has TRBV5-1 and TRBJ2-1; TRBD1 matches at 7 bases. The germline V gene encodes CDR1 SGHRS and CDR2 YFSETQ. This CDR3 region has 16 residues. Germline trimming cut 0 bases from V and 0 bases from J; bases unmatched to any gene: 3. CDR3 sequence (DNA): TGCGCCAGCAGCTTGGGAGGGGGCAGCTCCTACAATGAGCAGTTCTTC. This codes for CASSLGGGSSYNEQFF.